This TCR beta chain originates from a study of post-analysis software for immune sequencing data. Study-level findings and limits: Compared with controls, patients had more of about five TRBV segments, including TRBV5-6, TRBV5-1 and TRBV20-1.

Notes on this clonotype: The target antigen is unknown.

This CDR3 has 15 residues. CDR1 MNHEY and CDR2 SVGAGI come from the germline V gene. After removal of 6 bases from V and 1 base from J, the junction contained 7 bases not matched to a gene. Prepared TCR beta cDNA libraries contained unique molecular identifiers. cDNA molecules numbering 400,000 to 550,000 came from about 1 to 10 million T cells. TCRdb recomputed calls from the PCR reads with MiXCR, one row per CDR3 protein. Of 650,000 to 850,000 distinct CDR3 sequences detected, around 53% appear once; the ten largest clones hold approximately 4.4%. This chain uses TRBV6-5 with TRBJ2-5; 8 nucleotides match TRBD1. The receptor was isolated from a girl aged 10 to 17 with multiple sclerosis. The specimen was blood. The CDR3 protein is CASRPSDRGQETQYF. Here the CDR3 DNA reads TGTGCCAGCAGGCCTAGTGACAGGGGCCAAGAGACCCAGTACTTC.